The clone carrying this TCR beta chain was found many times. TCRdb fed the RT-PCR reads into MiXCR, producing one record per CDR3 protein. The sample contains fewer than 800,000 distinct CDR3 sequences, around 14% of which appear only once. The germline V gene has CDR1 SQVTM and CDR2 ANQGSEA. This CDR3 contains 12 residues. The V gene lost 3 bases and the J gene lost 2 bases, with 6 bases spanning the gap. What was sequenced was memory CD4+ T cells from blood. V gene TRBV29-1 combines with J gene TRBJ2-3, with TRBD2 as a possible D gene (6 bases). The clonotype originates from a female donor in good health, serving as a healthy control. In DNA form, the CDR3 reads TGCAGCGTTGAGGACTACACAGATACGCAGTATTTT. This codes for CSVEDYTDTQYF.